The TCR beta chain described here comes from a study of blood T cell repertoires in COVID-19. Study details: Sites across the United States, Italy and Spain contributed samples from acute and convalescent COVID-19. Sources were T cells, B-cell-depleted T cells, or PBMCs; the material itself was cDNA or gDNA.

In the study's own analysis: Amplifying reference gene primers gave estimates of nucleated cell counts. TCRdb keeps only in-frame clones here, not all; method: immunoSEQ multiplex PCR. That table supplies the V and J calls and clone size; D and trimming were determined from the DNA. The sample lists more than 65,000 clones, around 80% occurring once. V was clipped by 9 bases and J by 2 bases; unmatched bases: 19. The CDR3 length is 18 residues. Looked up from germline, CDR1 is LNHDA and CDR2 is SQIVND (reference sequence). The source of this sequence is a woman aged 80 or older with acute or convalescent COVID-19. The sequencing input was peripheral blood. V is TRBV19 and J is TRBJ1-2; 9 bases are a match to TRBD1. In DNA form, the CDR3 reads TGTGCCAGCCGCCCGGCCGGGACAGGGTATGATACGAACTATGGCTACACCTTC. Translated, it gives CASRPAGTGYDTNYGYTF.